The text below deals with one TCR beta chain. Its antigen is unknown. This record comes from a study of cytomegalovirus exposure and HLA in healthy donors. Researchers ran the PCR with 60 Vbeta and 13 Jbeta primers. Original handling: Per a later analysis, the number of unique TCR beta chains was some 82 million, of which 9 million to 14 million were shared. The protocol was immunoSEQ multiplex PCR, while the TCRdb copy is restricted to in-frame clones and leaves out a portion. That table gives V, J and clone size, and the DNA gave D and trimming. The sample records 93,000 or so clones, 65% to 85% being singletons. The CDR3 spans 15 residues. With 0 bases removed from V and 1 base from J, the gap between germline ends came to 7 bases. Germline V CDR1 and CDR2: MNHNS, SASEGT. Notes on the study in general: The study recorded 150 to 200 TCR beta chains that were cytomegalovirus-associated. In a later analysis, TCR beta V- and J-gene trimming showed a link to a missense DCLRE1C variant.

This chain uses TRBV6-1 with TRBJ2-1; D is perhaps TRBD2 (5 bases). This clonotype originated in a man in his fifties in good health and CMV-seropositive. The sequencing sample was made of PBMCs. The CDR3 reads CASSEARTSYNEQFF. In DNA, the CDR3 is TGTGCCAGCAGTGAAGCACGGACTTCCTACAATGAGCAGTTCTTC.